This TCR beta chain came from a study of OX40 agonist ivuxolimab in advanced cancers. Whole-study context: It was ivuxolimab, an agonistic anti-OX40 (CD134) antibody, that patients were treated with.

Whole-study results and caveats: Expanded clones belonging to CD8+ T cells outnumbered, on average, those of CD4+.

Germline lookup yields CDR1 MGHRA and CDR2 YSYEKL. The CDR3 loop spans 17 amino acids. Between the trimmed V and J ends, which lost 3 bases and 2 bases, there was a span of 14 bases. As to this clone: The antigen remains unidentified.

Generated by immunoSEQ multiplex PCR, the TCRdb table keeps only in-frame clones and is missing some. Of fewer than 70,000 clones in the sample, approximately 89% were seen once. The sequence was collected from an adult with an advanced solid tumor such as melanoma, head and neck, liver or kidney cancer. Here the sequenced sample was CD4+ or CD8+ T cells sorted from blood, taken in a trial of the OX40 agonist ivuxolimab. The chain couples TRBV4-1 to TRBJ2-6, with a weak D call TRBD1 (6 bases). For the CDR3, the DNA is TGCGCCAGCAGCCATGGCAGGGGTTCAACTGGGGCCAACGTCCTGACTTTC. Translation gives CASSHGRGSTGANVLTF.